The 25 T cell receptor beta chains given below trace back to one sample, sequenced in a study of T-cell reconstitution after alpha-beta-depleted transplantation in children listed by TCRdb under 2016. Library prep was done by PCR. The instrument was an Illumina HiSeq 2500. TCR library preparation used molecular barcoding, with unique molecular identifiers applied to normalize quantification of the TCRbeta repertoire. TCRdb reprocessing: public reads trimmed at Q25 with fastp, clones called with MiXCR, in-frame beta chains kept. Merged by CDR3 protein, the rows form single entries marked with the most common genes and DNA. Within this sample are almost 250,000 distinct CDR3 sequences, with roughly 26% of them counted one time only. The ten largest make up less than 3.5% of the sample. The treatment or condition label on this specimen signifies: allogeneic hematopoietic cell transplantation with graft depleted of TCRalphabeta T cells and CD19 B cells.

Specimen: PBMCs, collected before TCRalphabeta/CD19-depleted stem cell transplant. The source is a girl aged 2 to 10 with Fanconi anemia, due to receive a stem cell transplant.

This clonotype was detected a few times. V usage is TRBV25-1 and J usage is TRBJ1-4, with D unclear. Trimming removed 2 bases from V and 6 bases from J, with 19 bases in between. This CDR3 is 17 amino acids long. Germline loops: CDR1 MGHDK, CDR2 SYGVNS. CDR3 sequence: CASSEPPDRERDEKLFF. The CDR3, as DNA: TGTGCCAGCAGTGAACCGCCCGATAGGGAGAGAGATGAAAAACTGTTTTTT.

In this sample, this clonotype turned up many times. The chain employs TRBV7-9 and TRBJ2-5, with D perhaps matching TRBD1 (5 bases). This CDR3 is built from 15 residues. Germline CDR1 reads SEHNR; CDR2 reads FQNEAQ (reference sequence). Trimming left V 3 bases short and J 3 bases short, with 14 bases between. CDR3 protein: CASSFPQGFEETQYF. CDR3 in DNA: TGTGCCAGCAGCTTCCCCCAGGGATTCGAAGAGACCCAGTACTTC.

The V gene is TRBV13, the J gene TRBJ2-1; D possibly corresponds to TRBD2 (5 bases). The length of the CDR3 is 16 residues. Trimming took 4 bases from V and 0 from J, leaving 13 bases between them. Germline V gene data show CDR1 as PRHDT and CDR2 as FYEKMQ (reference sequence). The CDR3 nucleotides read TGTGCCAGCAGCTCTCGGGATCCTAGCTCCTACAATGAGCAGTTCTTC. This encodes CASSSRDPSSYNEQFF.

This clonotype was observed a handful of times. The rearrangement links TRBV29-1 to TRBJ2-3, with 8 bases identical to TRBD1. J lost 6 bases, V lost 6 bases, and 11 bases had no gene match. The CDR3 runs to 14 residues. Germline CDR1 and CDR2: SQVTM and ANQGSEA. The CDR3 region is CSVAGQEGPDTQYF. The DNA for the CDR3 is TGCAGCGTGGCGGGACAGGAAGGTCCTGATACGCAGTATTTT.

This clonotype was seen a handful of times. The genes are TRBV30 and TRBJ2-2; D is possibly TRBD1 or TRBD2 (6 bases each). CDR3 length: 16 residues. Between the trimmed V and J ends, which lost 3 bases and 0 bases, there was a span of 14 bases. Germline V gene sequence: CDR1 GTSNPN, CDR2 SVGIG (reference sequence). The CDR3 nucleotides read TGTGCCTGGAGAAAGGGGGGTCTTTCGAACACCGGGGAGCTGTTTTTT. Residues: CAWRKGGLSNTGELFF.

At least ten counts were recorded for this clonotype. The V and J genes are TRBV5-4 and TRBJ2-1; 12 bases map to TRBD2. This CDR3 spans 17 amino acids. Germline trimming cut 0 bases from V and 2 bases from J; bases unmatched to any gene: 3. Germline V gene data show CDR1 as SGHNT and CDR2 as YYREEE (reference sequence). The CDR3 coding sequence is TGTGCCAGCAGCTTGGAACTAGCGGGGGGTACCTACAATGAGCAGTTCTTC. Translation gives CASSLELAGGTYNEQFF.

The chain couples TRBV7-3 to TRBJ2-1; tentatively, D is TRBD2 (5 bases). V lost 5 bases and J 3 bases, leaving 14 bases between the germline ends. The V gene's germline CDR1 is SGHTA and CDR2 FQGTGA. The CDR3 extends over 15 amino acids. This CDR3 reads CASSTRGVGYNEQFF. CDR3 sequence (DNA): TGTGCCAGCAGCACACGGGGAGTTGGCTACAATGAGCAGTTCTTC.

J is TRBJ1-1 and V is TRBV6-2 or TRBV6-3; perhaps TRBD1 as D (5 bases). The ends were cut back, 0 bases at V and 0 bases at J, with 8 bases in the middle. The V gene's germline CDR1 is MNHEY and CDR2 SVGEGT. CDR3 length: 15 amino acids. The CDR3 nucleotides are TGTGCCAGCAGTTACTCGACAGTAATGAACACTGAAGCTTTCTTT. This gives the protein CASSYSTVMNTEAFF.

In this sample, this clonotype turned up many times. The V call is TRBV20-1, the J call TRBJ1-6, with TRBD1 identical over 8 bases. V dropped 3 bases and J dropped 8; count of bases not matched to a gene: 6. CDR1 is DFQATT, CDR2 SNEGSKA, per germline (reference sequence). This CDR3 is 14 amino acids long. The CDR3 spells CSARRQGRDSPLHF. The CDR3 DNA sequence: TGCAGTGCTAGGAGACAGGGGAGGGATTCACCCCTCCACTTT.

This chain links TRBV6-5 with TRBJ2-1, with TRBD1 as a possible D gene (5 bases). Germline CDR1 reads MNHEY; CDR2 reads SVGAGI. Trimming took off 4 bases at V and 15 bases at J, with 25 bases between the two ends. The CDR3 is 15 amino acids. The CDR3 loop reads CASSFLHATASVLFF. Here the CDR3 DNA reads TGTGCCAGCAGTTTCCTACATGCGACAGCTTCGGTCCTGTTCTTC.

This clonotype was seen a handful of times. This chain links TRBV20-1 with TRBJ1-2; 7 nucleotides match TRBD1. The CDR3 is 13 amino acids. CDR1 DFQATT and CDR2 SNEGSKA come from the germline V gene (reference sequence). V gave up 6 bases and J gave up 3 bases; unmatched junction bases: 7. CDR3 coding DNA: TGCAGTGCCACGACAGGGTTCGACTATGGCTACACCTTC. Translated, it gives CSATTGFDYGYTF.

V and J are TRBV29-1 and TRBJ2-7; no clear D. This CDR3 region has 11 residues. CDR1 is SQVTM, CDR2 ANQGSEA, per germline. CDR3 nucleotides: TGCAGAGTAGGGAACAACTACGAGCAGTACTTC. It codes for CRVGNNYEQYF.

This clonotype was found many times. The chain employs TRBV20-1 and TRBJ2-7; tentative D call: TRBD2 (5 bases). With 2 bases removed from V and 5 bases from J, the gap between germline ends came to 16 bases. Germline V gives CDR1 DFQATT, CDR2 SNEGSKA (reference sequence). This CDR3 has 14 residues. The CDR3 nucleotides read TGCAGTGCTAGAACGTCGGGATGGAACCACGAGCAGTACTTC. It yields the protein CSARTSGWNHEQYF.

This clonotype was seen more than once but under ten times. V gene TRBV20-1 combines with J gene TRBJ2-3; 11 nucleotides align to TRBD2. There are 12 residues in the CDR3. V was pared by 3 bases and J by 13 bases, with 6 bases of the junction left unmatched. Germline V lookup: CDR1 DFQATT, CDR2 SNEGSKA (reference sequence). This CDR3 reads CSASTSGGRKYF. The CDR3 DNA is TGCAGTGCTAGTACTAGCGGGGGTCGTAAGTATTTT.

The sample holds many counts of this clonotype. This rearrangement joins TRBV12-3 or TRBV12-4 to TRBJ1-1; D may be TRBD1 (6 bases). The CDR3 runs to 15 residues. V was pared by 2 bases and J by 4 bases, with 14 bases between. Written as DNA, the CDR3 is TGTGCCAGCAGTTTAAGGTCAGGGGAGGCCACTGAAGCTTTCTTT. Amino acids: CASSLRSGEATEAFF.

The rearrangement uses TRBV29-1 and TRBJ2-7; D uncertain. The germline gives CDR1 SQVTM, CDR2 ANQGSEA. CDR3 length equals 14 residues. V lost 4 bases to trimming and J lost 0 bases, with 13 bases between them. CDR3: CSVVGAFSSYEQYF. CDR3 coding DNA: TGCAGCGTTGTGGGCGCCTTTAGCTCCTACGAGCAGTACTTC.

The CDR3 here is CASSQGVNSGWGTDTQYF. For the CDR3, the DNA is TGTGCCAGCAGCCAAGGAGTTAATAGCGGGTGGGGCACAGATACGCAGTATTTT. J is TRBJ2-3 and V is TRBV4-2, with 7 bases fitting TRBD2. Losses at the gene ends were 1 base for V and 1 base for J; bases not matched to a gene: 11. The CDR3 contains 18 residues. Germline V gene lookup returns CDR1 LGHNA and CDR2 YNFKEQ.

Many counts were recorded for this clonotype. The CDR3 reads CASSPLPMDTQYF. The CDR3 region has the DNA TGTGCCAGCTCACCACTTCCGATGGATACGCAGTATTTT. The chain joins TRBV18 to TRBJ2-3, with D unresolved. Germline CDR1 reads KGHSH; CDR2 reads LQKENI. This CDR3 region has 13 residues. V shed 1 base and J shed 6 bases, with 8 bases lying between them.

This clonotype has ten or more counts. CDR3 residues: CAISEGRGGGETQYF. In DNA, the CDR3 is TGTGCCATCAGTGAAGGGCGGGGAGGTGGGGAGACCCAGTACTTC. The rearrangement joins TRBV10-3 to TRBJ2-5; the D gene is possibly TRBD2 (6 bases). This CDR3 spans 15 amino acids. Germline CDR1 reads ENHRY; CDR2 reads SYGVKD. Trimming pared 3 bases from V and 5 bases from J, leaving 16 bases between.

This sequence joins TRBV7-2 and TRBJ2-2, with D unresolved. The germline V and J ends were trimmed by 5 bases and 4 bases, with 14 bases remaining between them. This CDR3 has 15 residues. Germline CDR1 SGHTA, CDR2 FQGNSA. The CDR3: CASSPRHGTTGELFF. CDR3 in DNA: TGTGCCAGCAGCCCTAGACACGGAACCACCGGGGAGCTGTTTTTT.

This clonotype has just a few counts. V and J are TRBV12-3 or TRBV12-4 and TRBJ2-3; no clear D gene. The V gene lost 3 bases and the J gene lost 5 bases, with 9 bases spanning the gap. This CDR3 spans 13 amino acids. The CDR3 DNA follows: TGTGCCAGCAGTTTTATTTTGGGAGATACGCAGTATTTT. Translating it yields CASSFILGDTQYF.

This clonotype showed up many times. For the CDR3, the DNA is TGTGCCAGCAGTGAATTCGCAGGGGAGGGTTACGAGCAGTACTTC. Its translation: CASSEFAGEGYEQYF. The chain joins TRBV25-1 to TRBJ2-7; TRBD2 is a possible D gene (7 bases). CDR1 and CDR2 (germline): MGHDK, SYGVNS. V lost 1 base to trimming and J lost 4 bases, with 14 bases between them. This CDR3 is 15 amino acids long.

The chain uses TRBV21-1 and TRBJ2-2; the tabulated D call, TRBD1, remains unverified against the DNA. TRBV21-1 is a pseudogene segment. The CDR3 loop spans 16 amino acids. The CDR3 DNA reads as TGTGCCAGCAGCAAGAGGACAGACACGAACACCGGGGAGCTGTTTTTT. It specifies CASSKRTDTNTGELFF.

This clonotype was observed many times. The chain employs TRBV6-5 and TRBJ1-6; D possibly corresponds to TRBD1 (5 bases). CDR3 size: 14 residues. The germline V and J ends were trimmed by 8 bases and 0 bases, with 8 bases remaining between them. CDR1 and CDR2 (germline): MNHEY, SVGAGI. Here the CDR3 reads CASRGGSYNSPLHF. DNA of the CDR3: TGTGCCAGCCGGGGGGGCTCCTATAATTCACCCCTCCACTTT.

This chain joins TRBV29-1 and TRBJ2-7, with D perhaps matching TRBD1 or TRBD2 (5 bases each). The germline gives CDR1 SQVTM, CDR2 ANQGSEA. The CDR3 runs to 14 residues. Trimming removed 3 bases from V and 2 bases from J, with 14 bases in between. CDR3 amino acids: CSVEGEKEPYEQYF. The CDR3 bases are TGCAGCGTTGAGGGGGAAAAGGAGCCCTACGAGCAGTACTTC.